Listed here are 23 T cell receptor beta chains from one sample, sequenced in a study of cytomegalovirus exposure and HLA in healthy donors. With 60 Vbeta and 13 Jbeta primers, the PCR was carried out. Some clones are missing from TCRdb's copy, which holds only in-frame ones; the method was immunoSEQ multiplex PCR. The sample includes 90,000 or so clones, 65% to 90% of them seen just once. The specimen was PBMCs. The receptors shown here come from a man under 40 in good health and CMV-seropositive.

V usage is TRBV2 and J usage is TRBJ2-7, with 9 bases that match TRBD1. Germline assignment: CDR1 SNHLY and CDR2 FYNNEI. Trimming at V came to 8 bases and at J to 4 bases, leaving 6 bases not matched to a gene. The CDR3 contains 13 residues. CDR3 sequence: CASLRDREYEQYF. Here the CDR3 DNA reads TGTGCCAGCCTCCGGGACAGGGAGTACGAGCAGTACTTC.

The chain joins TRBV7-2 to TRBJ2-5, with a tentative D call TRBD1 (5 bases). The J call may be in error: the DNA end matches TRBJ2-7 better. Germline CDR1 and CDR2: SGHTA and FQGNSA. The CDR3 covers 18 residues. The CDR3 sequence is CASSFSFSGAQGSYEQYF. CDR3 sequence (DNA): TGTGCCAGCAGCTTCTCTTTCAGTGGGGCGCAGGGCTCCTACGAGCAGTACTTC.

V and J are TRBV18 and TRBJ2-7; 11 positions match TRBD1. There are 15 residues in the CDR3. In germline, CDR1 is KGHSH, CDR2 LQKENI. V lost 3 bases to trimming and J lost 9 bases; unmatched junction nucleotides: 10. The CDR3: CASSPGGQGALGQYF. In DNA form, the CDR3 reads TGTGCCAGCTCACCCGGTGGACAGGGGGCGTTAGGGCAGTACTTC.

The chain joins TRBV6-5 to TRBJ1-6; unclear D gene. This CDR3 comprises 15 residues. Germline V gene sequence: CDR1 MNHEY, CDR2 SVGAGI. Deletions cut 6 bases from V and 7 bases from J, with 16 bases between. The CDR3 spells CASSRPGVGNSPLHF. CDR3 coding DNA: TGTGCCAGCAGCCGCCCCGGGGTTGGGAATTCACCCCTCCACTTT.

V gene TRBV28 combines with J gene TRBJ1-1; tentative D call: TRBD1 (5 bases). V was cut by 7 bases and J by 4 bases, with 16 bases left in between. Germline V gene sequence: CDR1 MDHEN, CDR2 SYDVKM. The CDR3 has 14 residues. In DNA form, the CDR3 reads TGTGCCAGCACCCTGGGGCAAGTAAGCACTGAAGCTTTCTTT. This encodes CASTLGQVSTEAFF.

V is TRBV6-1 and J is TRBJ1-5; D may be TRBD1 (6 bases). Looked up from germline, CDR1 is MNHNS and CDR2 is SASEGT. The ends were cut back, 6 bases at V and 0 bases at J, with 12 bases in the middle. The CDR3 spans 15 residues. The CDR3 DNA follows: TGTGCCAGCAGACAGGGAGAGTATAGCAATCAGCCCCAGCATTTT. Residues: CASRQGEYSNQPQHF.

This clone was picked up many times. The genes are TRBV4-3 and TRBJ2-7; 13 nucleotides line up with TRBD2. V dropped 3 bases and J dropped 6; count of bases not matched to a gene: 5. Germline-derived CDR1 and CDR2 are LGHNA and YSLEER. The CDR3 extends over 15 amino acids. DNA for the CDR3: TGCGCCAGCAGCCAGGGACTAGCGGGAATGGGCGAGCAGTACTTC. It codes for CASSQGLAGMGEQYF.

The chain carries TRBV28 and TRBJ1-5; D gene ambiguous. Trimming shortened V by 6 bases and J by 3 bases, and 12 bases separated the two germline ends. The CDR3 runs 14 residues. CDR1 MDHEN and CDR2 SYDVKM come from the germline V gene. The CDR3 loop is CASSGNGNNQPQHF. CDR3 bases: TGTGCCAGCAGCGGGAACGGTAACAATCAGCCCCAGCATTTT.

The V call is TRBV29-1, the J call TRBJ2-1; maybe TRBD2 (6 bases). V lost 5 bases and J lost 6, with 14 bases in between. The CDR3 has 13 amino acids. Germline CDR1 SQVTM, CDR2 ANQGSEA. The CDR3 DNA reads as TGCAGCGTTTCCGGGACTGTCGGCAATGAGCAGTTCTTC. Translation: CSVSGTVGNEQFF.

The V gene is TRBV2, the J gene TRBJ2-1, with 10 bases lining up with TRBD2. This CDR3 has 14 residues. Trimming took 3 bases from V and 8 from J; bases not matched to a gene: 4. CDR1 is SNHLY, CDR2 FYNNEI, per germline. The CDR3 reads CASSESSGRHEQFF. The CDR3 region has the DNA TGTGCCAGCAGTGAGTCTAGCGGGAGACATGAGCAGTTCTTC.

This chain uses TRBV19 with TRBJ1-4; D not certain. The CDR3 contains 17 residues. CDR1 and CDR2 (germline): LNHDA, SQIVND (reference sequence). The V gene lost 8 bases and the J gene lost 6 bases, with 25 bases spanning the gap. Here the CDR3 DNA reads TGTGCCAGTTCCATACCAGTGGCGGGGAGACTAGATGAAAAACTGTTTTTT. Its translation is CASSIPVAGRLDEKLFF.

This clone was recorded a few times. The rearrangement joins TRBV6-5 to TRBJ1-1, with TRBD1 matching over 9 bases. Germline V lookup: CDR1 MNHEY, CDR2 SVGAGI. Unmatched junction bases numbered 3, after V lost 6 bases and J lost 4 bases. The CDR3 consists of 13 residues. The CDR3 loop is CASSDRGATEAFF. CDR3 nucleotides: TGTGCCAGCAGCGACAGGGGGGCCACTGAAGCTTTCTTT.

The rearrangement joins TRBV10-3 to TRBJ1-1, with unresolved D. The germline V and J ends were trimmed by 10 bases and 3 bases, with 18 bases remaining between them. Germline V lookup: CDR1 ENHRY, CDR2 SYGVKD. The CDR3 is made up of 14 amino acids. The CDR3 sequence is CATGGEGVYTEAFF. DNA of the CDR3: TGTGCCACAGGTGGGGAGGGAGTTTACACTGAAGCTTTCTTT.

J is TRBJ1-3 and V is TRBV13; a possible D gene is TRBD1 (5 bases). CDR1 is PRHDT, CDR2 FYEKMQ, per germline (reference sequence). The length of the CDR3 is 16 residues. The V end lost 0 bases, the J end lost 8 bases, and 17 bases lay between the germline ends. CDR3 protein: CASSLGVQEHRDTIYF. Here the CDR3 DNA reads TGTGCCAGCAGCTTAGGGGTACAGGAACACCGGGACACCATATATTTT.

CDR3 sequence: CASSFVLSTNEKLFF. The CDR3 DNA follows: TGTGCCAGCAGTTTTGTCCTCTCAACTAATGAAAAACTGTTTTTT. The chain has TRBV28 and TRBJ1-4; D is ambiguous. The CDR3 contains 15 residues. The V and J ends lost 3 bases and 0 bases respectively, with 8 bases between them. Germline values: CDR1 MDHEN, CDR2 SYDVKM.

V usage is TRBV14 and J usage is TRBJ2-5, with 9 nucleotides matching TRBD1. The J call may be incorrect, as the DNA end agrees better with TRBJ2-7. The CDR3 length is 16 residues. CDR1 is SGHDN, CDR2 FVKESK, per germline. The DNA for the CDR3 is TGTGCCAGCAGCTACCTCCGGGGACAGGGTGACTACGAGCAGTACTTC. Translating gives CASSYLRGQGDYEQYF.

The V gene is TRBV5-1, the J gene TRBJ2-2; 7 bases align to TRBD1. The CDR3 consists of 13 residues. J was trimmed by 1 base and V by 7 bases; bases with no gene match: 1. Per the germline V gene, CDR1 is SGHRS and CDR2 is YFSETQ. The CDR3 bases are TGCGCCAGCCGACAGGGGAACACCGGGGAGCTGTTTTTT. Protein product: CASRQGNTGELFF.

The chain has TRBV10-3 and TRBJ2-3, with 11 bases lining up with TRBD2. Looked up from germline, CDR1 is ENHRY and CDR2 is SYGVKD. There are 15 residues in the CDR3. Losses at the gene ends were 6 bases for V and 4 bases for J; bases not matched to a gene: 6. The CDR3 is CAISATSGSADTQYF. CDR3 sequence (DNA): TGTGCCATCAGCGCCACTAGCGGGAGTGCAGATACGCAGTATTTT.

The chain carries TRBV27 and TRBJ2-5, with 10 bases matching TRBD1. The J call may not be correct, given that the DNA end is closer to TRBJ2-7. Germline CDR1 and CDR2: MNHEY and SMNVEV (reference sequence). This CDR3 contains 17 residues. As DNA, the CDR3 is TGTGCCAGCAGTTTATCGTTACCCGGGACAGGGGTCTACGAGCAGTACTTC. Amino acids: CASSLSLPGTGVYEQYF.

The V and J genes are TRBV10-3 and TRBJ2-7; 10 bases align to TRBD1. CDR3 length equals 14 residues. Germline V CDR1 and CDR2: ENHRY, SYGVKD. V trimming: 4 bases; J trimming: 7 bases; junction bases outside the gene matches: 7. CDR3 in amino acids: CAISVGTGVSEQYF. The CDR3 nucleotides are TGTGCCATCAGTGTGGGGACAGGGGTTAGTGAGCAGTACTTC.

This clone was detected a few times. The CDR3 DNA reads TGTGCCAGCAGGGTAAACCAACAGGGTGACTTTAACACTGAAGCTTTCTTT. Translation: CASRVNQQGDFNTEAFF. V is TRBV28 and J is TRBJ1-1, with TRBD1 as a possible D gene (6 bases). V lost 6 bases to trimming and J lost 2 bases, with 22 bases between them. The germline CDR1 and CDR2 sequences are MDHEN and SYDVKM. This CDR3 spans 17 amino acids.

The J gene is TRBJ2-2, the V gene TRBV7-2; tentative D call: TRBD1 (6 bases). The V end was cut by 5 bases, the J end by 2 bases, with 15 bases between. Germline loops: CDR1 SGHTA, CDR2 FQGNSA. The CDR3 covers 16 residues. The CDR3 sequence: CASSRPGTTNTGELFF. The CDR3, as DNA: TGTGCCAGCAGCCGCCCCGGGACAACAAACACCGGGGAGCTGTTTTTT.

This chain uses TRBV7-2 with TRBJ2-7, with D perhaps matching TRBD1 (5 bases). The V gene's germline CDR1 is SGHTA and CDR2 FQGNSA. The V gene lost 3 bases and the J gene lost 1 base, with 13 bases spanning the gap. The CDR3 extends over 15 amino acids. Here the CDR3 reads CASSLFGANSYEQYF. CDR3 in DNA: TGTGCCAGCAGCTTGTTTGGGGCTAATTCCTACGAGCAGTACTTC. Variable domain in full (rest from reference TRBV7-2 and TRBJ2-7): GAGVSQSPSNKVTEKGKDVELRCDPISGHTALYWYRQSLGQGLEFLIYFQGNSAPDKSGLPSDRFSAERTGGSVSTLTIQRTQQEDSAVYLCASSLFGANSYEQYFGPGTRLTVT.